The rows below give T cell receptor beta chains drawn from one sample of a study of T-cell reconstitution after alpha-beta-depleted transplantation in children. TCRdb re-called the PCR reads with MiXCR, one entry per CDR3 protein. The sample holds fewer than 250,000 distinct CDR3 sequences; about 15% are singletons and the top ten take around 44%. The source was PBMCs, mostly from graft donor cells, collected 360 days after TCRalphabeta/CD19-depleted stem cell transplant. Receptors were obtained from a male patient aged 2 to 9 who had a stem cell transplant for acute lymphoblastic leukemia, so the T cells may come from the graft donor. The CDR3 runs from the conserved cysteine through the conserved F or W. Fields, in order: D gene, V gene, J gene, clone size, CDR3 protein, CDR3 DNA. A D gene is named only where the DNA matches it firmly. A row's size may be missing; if present it is once, few, many or a size class.

TRBD2	TRBV7-2	TRBJ2-2	few	CASSLDPSGITGELFF	TGTGCCAGCAGCTTAGATCCTAGCGGGATTACCGGGGAGCTGTTTTTT
NA	TRBV24-1	TRBJ2-1	few	CATSEVGGNVYNEQFF	TGTGCCACCAGTGAGGTAGGGGGGAACGTCTACAATGAGCAGTTCTTC
NA	TRBV3-1	TRBJ2-5	NA	CASSQIGKETQYF	TGTGCCAGCAGCCAGATAGGAAAAGAGACCCAGTACTTC
NA	TRBV2	TRBJ1-2	NA	CASSEVDRLNPYGYTF	TGTGCCAGCAGTGAAGTAGACAGGTTAAACCCCTATGGCTACACCTTC
NA	TRBV20-1	TRBJ2-2	NA	CSAQEEGKRHTGELFF	TGCAGTGCCCAAGAGGAGGGAAAAAGGCACACCGGGGAGCTGTTTTTT
TRBD1	TRBV19	TRBJ1-1	NA	CASRAAGGMNTEAFF	TGTGCCAGCAGGGCGGCAGGGGGCATGAACACTGAAGCTTTCTTT
NA	TRBV11-2	TRBJ2-5	many	CASSLDPLEGRIQETQYF	TGTGCCAGCAGCTTAGATCCTTTGGAGGGAAGGATTCAAGAGACCCAGTACTTC
TRBD2	TRBV19	TRBJ2-1	few	CASSIRGAGAINEQFF	TGTGCCAGTAGTATAAGAGGAGCGGGAGCAATAAATGAGCAGTTCTTC
NA	TRBV5-5	TRBJ2-5	NA	CASSFLREVETQYF	TGTGCCAGCAGCTTCTTGAGGGAAGTGGAGACCCAGTACTTC
NA	TRBV10-3	TRBJ1-1	few	CAISDGSLNTEAFF	TGTGCCATCAGTGACGGGTCTCTGAACACTGAAGCTTTCTTT
TRBD2	TRBV12-3/TRBV12-4	TRBJ2-1	few	CASSAGLAGVDEQFF	TGTGCCAGCAGTGCGGGACTAGCGGGAGTTGATGAGCAGTTCTTC
TRBD1	TRBV5-1	TRBJ2-3	NA	CASSLAKRTGFTDTQYF	TGCGCCAGCAGCTTGGCCAAGAGGACAGGATTCACAGATACGCAGTATTTT
NA	TRBV29-1	TRBJ2-3	NA	CSVEESLEMDTQYF	TGCAGCGTTGAGGAGTCTTTAGAGATGGATACGCAGTATTTT
NA	TRBV11-1	TRBJ2-1	NA	CASSAQSKGRGRLYNEQFF	TGTGCCAGCAGCGCGCAATCGAAGGGGCGGGGGCGACTCTACAATGAGCAGTTCTTC
NA	TRBV5-1	TRBJ2-2	NA	CASSLEERRNTGELFF	TGCGCCAGCAGCTTGGAGGAGAGGAGGAACACCGGGGAGCTGTTTTTT
NA	TRBV6-2/TRBV6-3	TRBJ2-5	NA	CASNIYSQGGSGTFHQETQYF	TGTGCCAGCAATATATACTCCCAGGGGGGTTCGGGAACTTTCCACCAAGAGACCCAGTACTTC
TRBD1	TRBV7-7	TRBJ2-5	few	CASSLGGTGSQETQYF	TGTGCCAGCAGCTTAGGGGGGACAGGATCACAAGAGACCCAGTACTTC
NA	TRBV5-1	TRBJ1-3	few	CASSLGFSGNTIYF	TGCGCCAGCAGCTTGGGTTTTTCTGGAAACACCATATATTTT
TRBD2	TRBV20-1	TRBJ2-2	NA	CSTIEAGANTGELFF	TGCAGTACTATCGAGGCGGGGGCGAACACCGGGGAGCTGTTTTTT
TRBD1	TRBV19	TRBJ1-6	NA	CASSIADRGDSPLHF	TGTGCCAGTAGTATCGCCGACAGGGGAGATTCACCCCTCCACTTT
NA	TRBV15	TRBJ2-7	many	CATSSETAAYEQYF	TGTGCCACCAGCAGTGAAACGGCCGCCTACGAGCAGTACTTC
NA	TRBV6-1	TRBJ1-2	NA	CASSLTLNYGYTF	TGTGCCAGCAGTCTGACACTCAACTATGGCTACACCTTC
NA	TRBV15	TRBJ2-5	few	CATSSRRVETQYF	TGTGCCACCAGCAGTCGTCGCGTGGAGACCCAGTACTTC
NA	TRBV6-1	TRBJ2-1	NA	CASSTVNSYNEQFF	TGTGCCAGCAGTACGGTAAATTCTTACAATGAGCAGTTCTTC
TRBD2	TRBV6-1	TRBJ2-2	NA	CASNDPDLAGGGELFF	TGTGCCAGCAACGATCCCGATCTAGCGGGCGGCGGGGAGCTGTTTTTT
NA	TRBV24-1	TRBJ2-7	NA	CATSYGYEQYF	TGTGCCACCAGCTACGGATACGAGCAGTACTTC
NA	TRBV20-1	TRBJ2-3	NA	CSAHSPGAPTDTQYF	TGCAGTGCCCATAGTCCGGGGGCCCCCACAGATACGCAGTATTTT
TRBD2	TRBV20-1	TRBJ2-3	NA	CSAFDQGRGGPSTQYF	TGCAGTGCTTTTGATCAGGGACGGGGGGGCCCGTCTACGCAGTATTTT
NA	TRBV3-1	TRBJ2-7	NA	CASSARTGLGRYEQYF	TGTGCCAGCAGTGCCAGGACGGGACTGGGCCGATACGAGCAGTACTTC
NA	TRBV5-1	TRBJ1-3	NA	CASRESQGIYGNTIYF	TGCGCCAGCAGGGAATCGCAGGGAATTTATGGAAACACCATATATTTT
NA	TRBV5-4	TRBJ2-3	many	CASSLVGEDTQYF	TGTGCCAGCAGCTTGGTGGGGGAGGATACGCAGTATTTT
NA	TRBV25-1	TRBJ2-1	NA	CASSEFAGRTYNEQFF	TGTGCCAGCAGTGAATTCGCGGGGCGCACCTACAATGAGCAGTTCTTC
TRBD2	TRBV3-1	TRBJ2-1	NA	CAFSPRGLAGGLYNEQFF	TGTGCCTTCAGTCCGAGGGGACTAGCGGGGGGGCTTTACAATGAGCAGTTCTTC
TRBD1	TRBV25-1	TRBJ2-5	many	CASSGGTGGKSKETQYF	TGTGCCAGCAGTGGAGGGACAGGGGGCAAATCTAAAGAGACCCAGTACTTC
NA	TRBV29-1	TRBJ1-1	NA	CSAILAFEAFF	TGCAGCGCCATCTTGGCATTTGAAGCTTTCTTT
NA	TRBV7-9	TRBJ2-5	few	CASSFYGTREETQYF	TGTGCCAGCAGCTTTTATGGGACAAGGGAGGAGACCCAGTACTTC
NA	TRBV9	TRBJ2-1	few	CASSVGAEQFF	TGTGCCAGCAGCGTAGGGGCTGAGCAGTTCTTC
NA	TRBV27	TRBJ2-7	few	CASQLTPYEQYF	TGTGCCAGCCAGTTGACCCCCTACGAGCAGTACTTC
TRBD2	TRBV4-2	TRBJ2-2	many	CASSPLQLADFTGELFF	TGTGCCAGCAGCCCCTTACAACTAGCGGACTTCACCGGGGAGCTGTTTTTT
TRBD1	TRBV28	TRBJ1-5	once	CASGPPGQGNQPQHF	TGTGCCAGCGGACCTCCGGGACAGGGGAATCAGCCCCAGCATTTT
TRBD1	TRBV12-3/TRBV12-4	TRBJ1-1	few	CASSSGQGARNTEAFF	TGTGCCAGCAGTTCCGGACAGGGGGCGAGGAACACTGAAGCTTTCTTT